What follows are 19 T cell receptor beta chains derived from one specimen sequenced in a study of vaccination effects on CD4 cells after COVID-19. Antigen-specific CD4+ T cells were first expanded with viral peptide pools by the ViraFEST assay and only then sequenced. After less than twelve days in culture, the CD4+ T cells were isolated. Convalescent patients had PCR-confirmed SARS-CoV-2 infection between March and December 2020. Their antigens are not known. Clones were read by immunoSEQ multiplex PCR, and TCRdb kept only the in-frame ones, dropping some. The sample consists of tens of thousands of clones, roughly two thirds of them appearing once. The starting material was CD4+ T cells from PBMCs cultured with SARS-CoV-2 spike peptides, obtained before COVID-19 vaccination. Every receptor here comes from a human donor who had a prior SARS-CoV-2 infection.

The chain has TRBV19 and TRBJ1-4, with 11 bases lining up with TRBD1. J was trimmed by 8 bases and V by 4 bases; bases with no gene match: 9. Germline V gene lookup returns CDR1 LNHDA and CDR2 SQIVND (reference sequence). This CDR3 region has 16 residues. The DNA for the CDR3 is TGTGCCAGTAGTACCACTTGGACAGGGGGCCGCGAAAAACTGTTTTTT. The encoded protein is CASSTTWTGGREKLFF.

This chain joins TRBV5-1 and TRBJ1-1, with 7 bases matching TRBD1. V lost 4 bases, J lost 6 bases, and 6 bases stayed unmatched. CDR1 SGHRS and CDR2 YFSETQ come from the germline V gene. The CDR3 is 13 amino acids. CDR3 region: CASSDGDSPEAFF. The CDR3 nucleotides are TGCGCCAGCAGCGACGGGGACAGCCCTGAAGCTTTCTTT.

This chain uses TRBV15 with TRBJ2-4; TRBD1 agrees at 8 bases. CDR3 length equals 16 residues. CDR1 and CDR2 from the germline V gene are LNHNV and YYDKDF (reference sequence). Trimming took 4 bases from V and 7 from J; bases not matched to a gene: 12. CDR3 DNA: TGTGCCACCAGCACCGGACAGGGAAGGGGCGACAACATTCAGTACTTC. Its translation is CATSTGQGRGDNIQYF.

In nucleotides, the CDR3 is TGTGCCAGTAGGTTCAGGGGGGGAGAGAATGGCTACACCTTC. Its translation is CASRFRGGENGYTF. The J gene is TRBJ1-2, the V gene TRBV19; 7 bases match TRBD1. The CDR3 consists of 14 residues. V dropped 6 bases and J dropped 6; count of bases not matched to a gene: 10. In germline, CDR1 is LNHDA, CDR2 SQIVND (reference sequence).

The chain combines TRBV25-1 with TRBJ2-1; D is unresolved. Germline V lookup: CDR1 MGHDK, CDR2 SYGVNS. V was cut by 2 bases and J by 5 bases, with 10 bases left in between. There are 14 residues in the CDR3. This chain's CDR3 is CASSEPGPDNEQFF. The DNA of the CDR3 is TGTGCCAGCAGTGAACCCGGGCCTGACAATGAGCAGTTCTTC.

The chain recombines TRBV30 with TRBJ1-1, with TRBD1 identical over 8 bases. This CDR3 contains 14 residues. V lost 3 bases to trimming and J lost 0 bases; unmatched junction nucleotides: 3. Germline V CDR1 and CDR2: GTSNPN, SVGIG (reference sequence). In DNA form, the CDR3 reads TGTGCCTGGAGCCCAGGGGGCCTGAACACTGAAGCTTTCTTT. This sequence encodes CAWSPGGLNTEAFF.

The chain carries TRBV9 and TRBJ2-3; D perhaps matches TRBD1 (5 bases). The CDR3 has 14 residues. Germline V gives CDR1 SGDLS, CDR2 YYNGEE. V shed 7 bases and J shed 2 bases, with 14 bases lying between them. CDR3: CASAPRTHTDTQYF. The CDR3 DNA follows: TGTGCCAGCGCCCCGAGGACACACACAGATACGCAGTATTTT.

The chain employs TRBV2 and TRBJ1-1; 7 bases agree with TRBD1. CDR1 and CDR2 (germline): SNHLY, FYNNEI. CDR3 size: 13 residues. Trimming took 11 bases from V and 5 from J; bases not matched to a gene: 11. The CDR3: CASHWTGYTEAFF. The CDR3 nucleotides are TGTGCCTCACATTGGACAGGATATACTGAAGCTTTCTTT.

The genes are TRBV7-9 and TRBJ1-1; unclear D gene. The CDR3 has 13 residues. Germline V gene data show CDR1 as SEHNR and CDR2 as FQNEAQ (reference sequence). The V end was cut by 2 bases, the J end by 8 bases, with 12 bases between. CDR3 protein: CASSLRSEIEAFF. The CDR3, as DNA: TGTGCCAGCAGCTTAAGGTCTGAGATCGAAGCTTTCTTT.

This clone has a single count. The V call is TRBV14, the J call TRBJ2-7; the D call may be TRBD1 or TRBD2 (6 bases each). The ends were cut back, 2 bases at V and 9 bases at J, with 14 bases in the middle. The CDR3 totals 13 residues. Germline V gene sequence: CDR1 SGHDN, CDR2 FVKESK. The CDR3 coding sequence is TGTGCCAGCAGCCAATCGGGGGCATTACGGCAGTACTTC. Amino acids: CASSQSGALRQYF.

This clone was seen a few times. The chain joins TRBV7-8 to TRBJ1-5; 8 bases fit TRBD1. This CDR3 has 17 residues. The germline gives CDR1 SGHVS, CDR2 FQNEAQ. With V trimmed by 0 bases and J by 7 bases, 11 bases remained unmatched. CDR3: CASSLARDRLVGQPQHF. The CDR3 DNA reads TGTGCCAGCAGCTTAGCGCGGGACAGGTTGGTCGGCCAGCCCCAGCATTTT.

The CDR3 spells CASSPTGDNQPQHF. The CDR3 coding sequence is TGTGCCAGCAGCCCGACAGGGGACAATCAGCCCCAGCATTTT. The V and J genes are TRBV7-9 and TRBJ1-5; 8 nucleotides align to TRBD1. The CDR3 spans 14 residues. CDR1 and CDR2 (germline): SEHNR, FQNEAQ (reference sequence). V lost 5 bases, J lost 3 bases, and 3 bases stayed unmatched.

The chain uses TRBV5-1 and TRBJ2-1, with D unclear. The CDR3 spans 14 residues. CDR1 SGHRS and CDR2 YFSETQ come from the germline V gene. V dropped 1 base and J dropped 3 bases, with 8 bases sitting between them. The CDR3 nucleotides are TGCGCCAGCAGCTTGATTGGGGTCTACAATGAGCAGTTCTTC. This encodes CASSLIGVYNEQFF.

This chain uses TRBV3-1 (or the pseudogene TRBV3-2) with TRBJ2-3; D perhaps matches TRBD2 (5 bases). From germline, CDR1 is LGHDT and CDR2 YNNKEL (reference sequence). V was clipped by 4 bases and J by 3 bases, with 17 bases between them. The CDR3 runs 16 residues. CDR3 DNA: TGTGCCAGCAGCCCATACATGAGCCGGAGGACAGATACGCAGTATTTT. Protein: CASSPYMSRRTDTQYF.

V usage is TRBV6-1 and J usage is TRBJ1-6; possibly TRBD1 for D (5 bases). The length of the CDR3 is 16 residues. The ends were cut back, 2 bases at V and 10 bases at J, with 18 bases in the middle. The germline gives CDR1 MNHNS, CDR2 SASEGT. Here the CDR3 DNA reads TGTGCCAGCAGTGAACAGCCGGGGCTGTCCTCATCACCCCTCCACTTT. Protein sequence: CASSEQPGLSSSPLHF.

This clone has a handful of counts. The chain links TRBV18 to TRBJ1-2, with 7 bases identical to TRBD1. V trimming: 1 base; J trimming: 4 bases; junction bases outside the gene matches: 6. The CDR3 is 15 residues long. CDR1 and CDR2 from the germline V gene are KGHSH and LQKENI. The CDR3: CASSPRRDRVYGYTF. The CDR3 DNA sequence: TGTGCCAGCTCACCACGCAGGGACAGAGTCTATGGCTACACCTTC.

J is TRBJ2-1 and V is TRBV5-1, with D perhaps matching TRBD1 (5 bases). V shed 6 bases and J shed 6 bases, with 16 bases lying between them. The V gene's germline CDR1 is SGHRS and CDR2 YFSETQ. This CDR3 region has 14 residues. CDR3 residues: CASTDSDFGNEQFF. In DNA form, the CDR3 reads TGCGCCAGCACTGACAGCGATTTCGGCAATGAGCAGTTCTTC.

The chain combines TRBV2 with TRBJ1-2, with D maybe TRBD1 (6 bases). This CDR3 contains 15 residues. V was cut by 7 bases and J by 1 base, with 16 bases left in between. From germline, CDR1 is SNHLY and CDR2 FYNNEI. The CDR3 reads CASTELTGVNYGYTF. CDR3 in DNA: TGTGCCAGCACCGAACTGACAGGAGTTAACTATGGCTACACCTTC.

The chain recombines TRBV29-1 with TRBJ2-1; D is unresolved. This CDR3 is built from 12 residues. The V end lost 6 bases, the J end lost 4 bases, and 10 bases lay between the germline ends. Looked up from germline, CDR1 is SQVTM and CDR2 is ANQGSEA. DNA of the CDR3: TGCAGCGTGGATTCCGAGTACAATGAGCAGTTCTTC. Protein product: CSVDSEYNEQFF.